What follows are 8 T cell receptor beta chains derived from one specimen sequenced in a study of T cell responses to AZD1222 COVID-19 vaccine. Libraries were prepared by immunoSEQ multiplex PCR; TCRdb keeps only in-frame clonotypes and omits some of them. Among around 130,000 clones listed, 91% were seen once. The sample was peripheral blood, taken 28 days after the second dose of the MenACWY control vaccine. These receptors all come from an adult who received the MenACWY meningococcal vaccine as a control.

The J gene is TRBJ1-5, the V gene TRBV18; weak D call: TRBD1 (6 bases). The CDR3 sequence is 15 residues long. Trimming removed 5 bases from V and 5 bases from J, with 16 bases in between. Germline CDR1 KGHSH, CDR2 LQKENI. The CDR3 region has the DNA TGTGCCAGCTCAGCAGACAGGTCGGGCTATCAGCCCCAGCATTTT. It translates to CASSADRSGYQPQHF.

The V and J genes are TRBV5-1 and TRBJ2-7; 14 bases are a match to TRBD2. V shed 2 bases and J 4 bases; nucleotides not matched to a gene: 5. The CDR3 extends over 16 amino acids. Germline lookup yields CDR1 SGHRS and CDR2 YFSETQ. CDR3 DNA: TGCGCCAGCAGCTTCGGGACTAGCGGGAGTGGGTACGAGCAGTACTTC. This encodes CASSFGTSGSGYEQYF.

This chain connects TRBV11-2 to TRBJ1-5; D not resolved. V dropped 3 bases and J dropped 5 bases, with 8 bases sitting between them. The CDR3 is made up of 13 amino acids. Germline V gene lookup returns CDR1 SGHAT and CDR2 FQNNGV. The CDR3 spells CASSFSEDQPQHF. DNA for the CDR3: TGTGCCAGCAGCTTTAGTGAGGATCAGCCCCAGCATTTT.

V is TRBV7-2 and J is TRBJ2-1, with TRBD2 identical over 10 bases. Unmatched junction bases numbered 13, after V lost 3 bases and J lost 8 bases. This CDR3 spans 17 amino acids. From germline, CDR1 is SGHTA and CDR2 FQGNSA. DNA for the CDR3: TGTGCCAGCAGCTTTAGCGGGGCTAGCGGGAGTGGAGATGAGCAGTTCTTC. It specifies CASSFSGASGSGDEQFF.

The CDR3 region has the DNA TGTGCCAGCAACCCGCTCGGGGGGCACTCTGGAAACACCATATATTTT. This gives the protein CASNPLGGHSGNTIYF. V is TRBV6-6 and J is TRBJ1-3; TRBD1 is a possible D gene (6 bases). Trimming shortened V by 7 bases and J by 0 bases, and 16 bases separated the two germline ends. The CDR3 has 16 residues. Germline V CDR1 and CDR2: MNHNY, SVGAGI (reference sequence).

The chain couples TRBV6-5 to TRBJ2-3, with 15 bases aligning to TRBD2. V shed 2 bases and J 5 bases; nucleotides not matched to a gene: 2. Per the germline V gene, CDR1 is MNHEY and CDR2 is SVGAGI. The CDR3 spans 16 residues. In DNA, the CDR3 is TGTGCCAGCAGTTACACGGGACTAGCGGGAGGAGATACGCAGTATTTT. Its protein is CASSYTGLAGGDTQYF.

The chain is built from TRBV18 and TRBJ1-2, with D uncertain. The CDR3 loop spans 13 amino acids. Trimming took off 3 bases at V and 4 bases at J, with 9 bases between the two ends. Germline CDR1 reads KGHSH; CDR2 reads LQKENI. The CDR3 loop is CASSPSEPYGYTF. CDR3 coding DNA: TGTGCCAGCTCACCTTCCGAGCCCTATGGCTACACCTTC.

The chain carries TRBV5-4 and TRBJ2-5; no clear D. Trimming left V 0 bases short and J 4 bases short, with 7 bases between. CDR3 length: 13 amino acids. Per the germline V gene, CDR1 is SGHNT and CDR2 is YYREEE (reference sequence). CDR3 sequence reads: CASSLEGRETQYF. The CDR3 nucleotides are TGTGCCAGCAGCTTGGAGGGCCGAGAGACCCAGTACTTC.